This T cell receptor (beta chain) was profiled in a study of cytomegalovirus exposure and HLA in healthy donors. This clone was observed a few times. What it recognizes is unknown. The CDR3 totals 15 residues. Germline V gives CDR1 LGHNA, CDR2 YNFKEQ. Trimming took 4 bases from V and 0 from J; bases not matched to a gene: 3. Researchers ran the PCR with 60 Vbeta and 13 Jbeta primers. TCRdb's table, derived via immunoSEQ multiplex PCR, lists solely in-frame clones and lacks some. The sample has approximately 150,000 clones, about two thirds seen once; the top ten hold over 2.5%. Whole-study findings and limits: As was reported, the HLA-A and HLA-B alleles of most subjects were accurately predicted from TCR beta sequences. For most TCR beta V segments, an earlier analysis put the productive rate at about 90% or about 30% of the time. A later analysis by the authors found several of the most significant clusters apparently linked to common viral pathogens.

Unrecorded immune exposures were likely, despite nominal health at sampling. Sequencing used PBMCs. V is TRBV4-2 and J is TRBJ2-7; 10 nucleotides match TRBD1. This TCR derives from a woman aged 25 to 45 in good health and CMV-seronegative. CDR3 residues: CASSLGQGDSYEQYF. The CDR3 DNA sequence: TGTGCCAGCAGCCTAGGACAGGGGGACTCCTACGAGCAGTACTTC.